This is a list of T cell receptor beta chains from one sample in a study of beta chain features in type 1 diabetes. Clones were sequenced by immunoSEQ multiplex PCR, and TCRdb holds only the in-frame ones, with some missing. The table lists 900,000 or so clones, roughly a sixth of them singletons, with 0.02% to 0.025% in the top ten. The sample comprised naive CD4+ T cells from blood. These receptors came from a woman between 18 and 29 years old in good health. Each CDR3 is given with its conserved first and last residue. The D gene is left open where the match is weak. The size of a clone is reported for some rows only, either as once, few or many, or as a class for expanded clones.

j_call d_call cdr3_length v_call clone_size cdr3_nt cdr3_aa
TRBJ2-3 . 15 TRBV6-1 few TGTGCCAGTCTTACGACCGCGGAGTTCACAGATACGCAGTATTTT CASLTTAEFTDTQYF
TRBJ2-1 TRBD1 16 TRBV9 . TGTGCCAGCAGCGTAACCGGGACAGCTAAATACAATGAGCAGTTCTTC CASSVTGTAKYNEQFF
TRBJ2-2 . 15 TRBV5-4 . TGTGCCAGCAGCAACAGGGGAGGGGGCACCGGGGAGCTGTTTTTT CASSNRGGGTGELFF
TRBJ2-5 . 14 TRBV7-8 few TGTGCCAGCAGCTTACTGCGGACCCCTGAGACCCAGTACTTC CASSLLRTPETQYF
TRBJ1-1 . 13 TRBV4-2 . TGTGCCAGCAGCCAACCGAGTGAGGCTGAAGCTTTCTTT CASSQPSEAEAFF
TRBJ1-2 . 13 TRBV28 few TGTGCCAGCACCCTTGTGGGAGACTATGGCTACACCTTC CASTLVGDYGYTF
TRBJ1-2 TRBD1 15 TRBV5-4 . TGTGCCAGCAGCCCCGGACCGGGACAGGGCCGCGGCTACACCTTC CASSPGPGQGRGYTF
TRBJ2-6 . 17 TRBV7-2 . TGTGCCAGCAGCTCCCGCGCGGGGGCTATCGGGGCCAACGTCCTGACTTTC CASSSRAGAIGANVLTF
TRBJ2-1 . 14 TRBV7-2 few TGTGCCAGCAGCTTAGCCGCGGACTATTCAGAGCAGTTCTTC CASSLAADYSEQFF
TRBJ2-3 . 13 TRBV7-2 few TGTGCCAGCAGTATGTGGGGGTCAGATACGCAGTATTTT CASSMWGSDTQYF
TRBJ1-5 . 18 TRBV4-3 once TGCGCCAGCAGCCAAGACAGGGAAGAGGGTCGGAGCAATCAGCCCCAGCATTTT CASSQDREEGRSNQPQHF
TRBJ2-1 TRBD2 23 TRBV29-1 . TGCAGCGTTGACCACAATTCGATCAGACACGGAGCGGGAGGGCCTTATCTATACAATGAGCAGTTCTTC CSVDHNSIRHGAGGPYLYNEQFF
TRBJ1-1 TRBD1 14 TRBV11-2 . TGTGCCAGCAGCCCACAGGGGGCCGGGACTGAAGCTTTCTTT CASSPQGAGTEAFF
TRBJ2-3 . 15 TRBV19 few TGTGCCAGTAGCACCTCTGGTGGCCGCGCAGATACGCAGTATTTT CASSTSGGRADTQYF
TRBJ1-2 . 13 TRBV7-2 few TGTGCCAGCAGCTTTCCAGGGATGGTTGGCTACACCTTC CASSFPGMVGYTF
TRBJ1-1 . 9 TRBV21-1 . TGTGTAAGGGGTCGGTTAGCTTTCTTT CVRGRLAFF
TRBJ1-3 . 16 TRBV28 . TGTGCCAGCAGTCTTGACGTGGGGCTTCGAGGAAACACCATATATTTT CASSLDVGLRGNTIYF
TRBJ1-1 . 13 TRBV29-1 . TGCAGCGTTGATGGGCCGTGGGGGACTGAAGCTTTCTTT CSVDGPWGTEAFF
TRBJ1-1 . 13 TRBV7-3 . TGTGCCAGCAGCTTTGGAGATCGGGGGGAAGCTTTCTTT CASSFGDRGEAFF
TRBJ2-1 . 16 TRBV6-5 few TGTGCCAGCAGTTACTCCATAAATAGTGGTTACAATGAGCAGTTCTTC CASSYSINSGYNEQFF
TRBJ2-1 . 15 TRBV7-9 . TGTGCCAGCAGCTTAGGATCGTTCGCCTACAATGAGCAGTTCTTC CASSLGSFAYNEQFF
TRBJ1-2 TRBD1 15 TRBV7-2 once TGTGCCAGCAGCTTAGCGGACAGGGGGACATATGGCTACACCTTC CASSLADRGTYGYTF